This TCR beta chain was recovered during a study of blood T cell repertoires in COVID-19. V gave up 0 bases and J gave up 3 bases, with 11 bases separating them. CDR1 and CDR2 from the germline V gene are GTSNPN and SVGIG (reference sequence). This CDR3 spans 14 amino acids. This clone was seen a single time. The authors' processing: Researchers report that nucleated cell counts were estimated from reference gene primer amplification. The protocol was immunoSEQ multiplex PCR, while the TCRdb copy is restricted to in-frame clones and leaves out a portion. The DNA gave D and trimming, while V, J and clone size come from that table. The table includes under 200,000 clones, roughly 90% detected once.

The sample consisted of peripheral blood. This rearrangement joins TRBV30 to TRBJ1-2; D unclear. The sequence was obtained from a man aged 45-65 years with acute or convalescent COVID-19. The CDR3 reads CAWSVESGYYGYTF. CDR3 nucleotides: TGTGCCTGGAGTGTAGAATCGGGGTACTATGGCTACACCTTC.